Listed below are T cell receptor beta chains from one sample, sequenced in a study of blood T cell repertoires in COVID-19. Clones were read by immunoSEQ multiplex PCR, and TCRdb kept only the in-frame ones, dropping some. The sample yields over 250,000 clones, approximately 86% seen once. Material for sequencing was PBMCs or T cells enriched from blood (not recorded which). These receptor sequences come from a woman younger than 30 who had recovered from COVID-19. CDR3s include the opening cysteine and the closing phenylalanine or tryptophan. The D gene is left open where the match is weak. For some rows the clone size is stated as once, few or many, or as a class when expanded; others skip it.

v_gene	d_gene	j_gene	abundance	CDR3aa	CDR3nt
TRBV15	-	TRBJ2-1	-	CATSRELHNEQFF	TGTGCCACCAGCAGAGAACTCCACAATGAGCAGTTCTTC
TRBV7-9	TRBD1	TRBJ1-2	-	CASSWGTGGNYGYTF	TGTGCCAGCAGCTGGGGGACAGGAGGAAACTATGGCTACACCTTC
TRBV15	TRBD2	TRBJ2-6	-	CATSRERGGSRVLTF	TGTGCCACCAGCAGAGAGCGGGGAGGGTCACGGGTCCTGACTTTC
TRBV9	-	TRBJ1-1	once	CASSVEFNADTEAFF	TGTGCCAGCAGCGTAGAGTTTAATGCGGACACTGAAGCTTTCTTT
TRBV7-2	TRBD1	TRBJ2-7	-	CASSLEGALRREQYF	TGTGCCAGCAGCTTAGAGGGGGCCCTCCGTCGGGAGCAGTACTTC
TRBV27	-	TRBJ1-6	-	CASSLSVRKETPLHF	TGTGCCAGCAGTTTATCGGTGAGAAAGGAGACACCCCTCCACTTT
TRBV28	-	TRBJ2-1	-	CASSPLSYGGNEQFF	TGTGCCAGCAGTCCCCTCTCATACGGAGGCAATGAGCAGTTCTTC
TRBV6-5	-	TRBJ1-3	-	CASSYGPGDGNTIYF	TGTGCCAGCAGTTACGGACCAGGGGATGGAAACACCATATATTTT
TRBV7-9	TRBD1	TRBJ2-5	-	CASSYRGGQGQETQYF	TGTGCCAGCAGCTACCGGGGAGGACAGGGCCAAGAGACCCAGTACTTC
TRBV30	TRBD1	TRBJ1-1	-	CAWTGTGGTEAFF	TGTGCCTGGACCGGGACAGGGGGGACTGAAGCTTTCTTT
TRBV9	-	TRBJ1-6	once	CASSVAPGAYLSPLHF	TGTGCCAGCAGCGTAGCCCCAGGGGCCTATCTTTCACCCCTCCACTTT
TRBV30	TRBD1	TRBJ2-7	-	CAWSGRQGAKQYF	TGTGCCTGGAGTGGCCGACAGGGGGCTAAGCAGTACTTC
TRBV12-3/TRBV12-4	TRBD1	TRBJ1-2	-	CASNPGQEYGYTF	TGTGCCAGCAACCCCGGACAGGAGTATGGCTACACCTTC
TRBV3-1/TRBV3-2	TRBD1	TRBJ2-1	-	CASSQAGTDNEQFF	TGTGCCAGCAGCCAAGCCGGGACAGACAATGAGCAGTTCTTC
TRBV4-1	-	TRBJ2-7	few	CASSQGATTYEQYF	TGCGCCAGCAGCCAAGGGGCCACGACCTACGAGCAGTACTTC
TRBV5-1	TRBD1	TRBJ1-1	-	CASIAGTENTEAFF	TGCGCCAGCATCGCCGGGACAGAGAACACTGAAGCTTTCTTT
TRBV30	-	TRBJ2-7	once	CAWSSGSYEQYF	TGTGCCTGGAGCTCCGGTTCCTACGAGCAGTACTTC
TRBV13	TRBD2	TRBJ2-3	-	CASSLFIAGGSGTQYF	TGTGCCAGCAGCTTATTTATAGCGGGGGGGTCGGGTACGCAGTATTTT
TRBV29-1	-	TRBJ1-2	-	CSVVSVNYGYTF	TGCAGCGTTGTTTCGGTAAACTATGGCTACACCTTC
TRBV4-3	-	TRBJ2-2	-	CASSQDEAVANTGELFF	TGCGCCAGCAGCCAAGATGAGGCAGTAGCGAACACCGGGGAGCTGTTTTTT
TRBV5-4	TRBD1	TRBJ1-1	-	CASSDGQAMNTEAFF	TGTGCCAGCAGCGACGGACAGGCTATGAACACTGAAGCTTTCTTT
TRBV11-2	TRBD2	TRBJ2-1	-	CASSLDGRVVDEQFF	TGTGCCAGCAGCTTAGACGGGAGGGTCGTCGATGAGCAGTTCTTC
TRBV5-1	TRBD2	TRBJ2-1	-	CASSLEAGGGYNEQFF	TGCGCCAGCAGCTTGGAAGCGGGAGGGGGATACAATGAGCAGTTCTTC
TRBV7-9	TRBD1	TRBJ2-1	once	CASSTRDRDYEQFF	TGTGCCAGCAGCACCCGGGACAGGGATTATGAGCAGTTCTTC
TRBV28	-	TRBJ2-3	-	CLVRETNTDTQYF	TGTCTAGTCCGGGAAACCAACACAGATACGCAGTATTTT
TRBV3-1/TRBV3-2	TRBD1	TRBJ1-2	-	CASSQDVEGTDYYGYTF	TGTGCCAGCAGCCAAGACGTAGAAGGGACAGACTACTATGGCTACACCTTC
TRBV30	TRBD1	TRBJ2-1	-	CAWRPDRGSYNEQFF	TGTGCCTGGAGACCGGACAGGGGATCCTACAATGAGCAGTTCTTC
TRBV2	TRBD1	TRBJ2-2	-	CASNQFVLGQGAPGELFF	TGTGCCAGCAATCAATTCGTCCTGGGACAGGGGGCCCCCGGGGAGCTGTTTTTT
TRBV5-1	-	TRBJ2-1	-	CASSLRQAYNEQFF	TGCGCCAGCAGCTTGAGGCAGGCCTACAATGAGCAGTTCTTC
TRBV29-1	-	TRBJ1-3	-	CSVDGVNGTGASGNTIYF	TGCAGCGTTGATGGCGTTAACGGAACAGGAGCCTCTGGAAACACCATATATTTT
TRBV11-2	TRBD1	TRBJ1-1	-	CASSLNRGRSEAFF	TGTGCCAGCAGCCTAAACAGGGGGAGGAGTGAAGCTTTCTTT
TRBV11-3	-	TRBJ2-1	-	CASSLDGRDNEQFF	TGTGCCAGCAGCTTAGACGGCAGGGACAATGAGCAGTTCTTC
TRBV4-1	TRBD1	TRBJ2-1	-	CASSQDPDGTGAFEQFF	TGCGCCAGCAGCCAAGATCCGGACGGGACAGGAGCCTTTGAGCAGTTCTTC
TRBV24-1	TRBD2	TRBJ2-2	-	CATSQRERVTGELFF	TGTGCCACCAGCCAGCGGGAGAGGGTCACCGGGGAGCTGTTTTTT
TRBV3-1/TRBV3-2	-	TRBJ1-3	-	CASSHPPPRTDTVSGNTIYF	TGTGCCAGCAGCCACCCTCCCCCCCGGACAGATACCGTCTCTGGAAACACCATATATTTT
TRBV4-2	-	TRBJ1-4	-	CASSQDTGDNEKLFF	TGTGCCAGCAGCCAAGATACGGGGGACAATGAAAAACTGTTTTTT
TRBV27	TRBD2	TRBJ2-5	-	CASSSGLAGGYSSETQYF	TGTGCCAGCAGTTCGGGACTAGCGGGGGGTTACTCTTCAGAGACCCAGTACTTC
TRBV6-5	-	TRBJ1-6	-	CASSYSKTSNSPLHF	TGTGCCAGCAGTTACTCGAAAACGAGCAATTCACCCCTCCACTTT
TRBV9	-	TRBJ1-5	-	CASSVDPLRPQHF	TGTGCCAGCAGCGTAGATCCCCTCCGGCCCCAGCATTTT
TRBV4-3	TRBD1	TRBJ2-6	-	CASSQVGQGSGANVLTF	TGCGCCAGCAGCCAAGTCGGACAGGGCTCTGGGGCCAACGTCCTGACTTTC
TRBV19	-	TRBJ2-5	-	CASSGARDQETQYF	TGTGCCAGTAGTGGAGCAAGAGACCAAGAGACCCAGTACTTC
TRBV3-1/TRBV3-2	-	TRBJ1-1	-	CASSQDADGNTEAFF	TGTGCCAGCAGCCAAGACGCGGATGGCAACACTGAAGCTTTCTTT
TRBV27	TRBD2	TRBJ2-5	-	CASSLRTSSQETQYF	TGTGCCAGCAGTCTTAGGACTAGCTCACAAGAGACCCAGTACTTC
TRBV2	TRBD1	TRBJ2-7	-	CASGTVLEQYF	TGTGCCAGCGGGACAGTCCTCGAGCAGTACTTC
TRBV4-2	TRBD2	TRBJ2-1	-	CASSQVLAVDYNEQFF	TGTGCCAGCAGCCAAGTTCTAGCGGTGGACTACAATGAGCAGTTCTTC
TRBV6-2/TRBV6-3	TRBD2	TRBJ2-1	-	CASSYSNPSGRQFF	TGTGCCAGCAGTTACTCGAATCCTAGCGGGAGACAGTTCTTC